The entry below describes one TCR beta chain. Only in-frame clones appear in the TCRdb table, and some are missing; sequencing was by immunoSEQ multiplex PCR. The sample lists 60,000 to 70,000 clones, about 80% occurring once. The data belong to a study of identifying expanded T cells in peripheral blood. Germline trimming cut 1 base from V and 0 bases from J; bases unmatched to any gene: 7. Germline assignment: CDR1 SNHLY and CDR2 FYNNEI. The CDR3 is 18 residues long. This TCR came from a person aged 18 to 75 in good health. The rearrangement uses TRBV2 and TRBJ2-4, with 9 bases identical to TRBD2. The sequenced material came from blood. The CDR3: CASSEEFLAGLAKNIQYF. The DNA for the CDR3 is TGTGCCAGCAGTGAAGAATTCCTAGCGGGGCTAGCCAAAAACATTCAGTACTTC.